This T cell receptor (beta chain) was profiled in a study of cytomegalovirus exposure and HLA in healthy donors. Background on the study: One earlier analysis, a look at 200 million or so T cells, found roughly 120 million unique TCR beta sequences. Caucasian-associated ancestry cluster membership applied to about 77% of around 400 genotyped donors. Regarding the study as a whole: The later analysis indicated that the majority of CMV-associated TCR beta chains appeared HLA-restricted.

J lost 6 bases, V lost 4 bases, and 3 bases had no gene match. In germline, CDR1 is LGHNA, CDR2 YSLEER. This CDR3 region has 13 residues. Concerning this clone itself: Its target is unknown.

This PCR relied on a set of 60 Vbeta primers and 13 Jbeta primers. As processed by the authors: Later reanalysis found around 80 million unique TCR beta chains, about 11 million of them shared. TCRdb's table, derived via immunoSEQ multiplex PCR, lists solely in-frame clones and lacks some. The DNA gave D and trimming, while V, J and clone size come from that table. In the table there are about 170,000 clones, 76% of which are singletons. The TCR was taken from a female donor in good health and CMV-seronegative. Sequencing was performed on PBMCs. The J gene is TRBJ2-7, the V gene TRBV4-3; 10 bases are shared with TRBD1. The DNA of the CDR3 is TGCGCCAGCAGCCTCGACAGGGGGCGCGAGCAGTACTTC. Amino acid sequence: CASSLDRGREQYF.